This T cell receptor (beta chain) was sequenced for a study of cytomegalovirus exposure and HLA in healthy donors. Study summary: Researchers previously reported finding about 110 million unique TCR beta sequences from approximately 190 million T cells. Findings and caveats of the study: A few of the chains that were CMV-associated were confirmed in vitro to be specific for CMV antigens. Reportedly, cytomegalovirus status was diagnosed with high sensitivity and specificity.

The length of the CDR3 is 14 residues. J was trimmed by 4 bases and V by 6 bases; bases with no gene match: 6. From germline, CDR1 is MNHNY and CDR2 SVGAGI (reference sequence). With respect to this clone: Its antigen is unknown.

PCR amplification relied on 60 Vbeta primers (plus 13 Jbeta primers). Profiling relied on immunoSEQ multiplex PCR, and the TCRdb table lists in-frame clones only, not all of them. The profile covers fewer than 150,000 clones, with more than 75% appearing a single time and roughly 6.2% taken by the ten largest. The specimen was PBMCs. The chain employs TRBV6-6 and TRBJ1-5, with TRBD1 identical over 7 bases. The sequence was collected from a woman between 35 and 50 years old in good health and CMV-seropositive. CDR3 sequence (DNA): TGTGCCAGCAGCCCGACAGGGAGGAATCAGCCCCAGCATTTT. Translated: CASSPTGRNQPQHF.